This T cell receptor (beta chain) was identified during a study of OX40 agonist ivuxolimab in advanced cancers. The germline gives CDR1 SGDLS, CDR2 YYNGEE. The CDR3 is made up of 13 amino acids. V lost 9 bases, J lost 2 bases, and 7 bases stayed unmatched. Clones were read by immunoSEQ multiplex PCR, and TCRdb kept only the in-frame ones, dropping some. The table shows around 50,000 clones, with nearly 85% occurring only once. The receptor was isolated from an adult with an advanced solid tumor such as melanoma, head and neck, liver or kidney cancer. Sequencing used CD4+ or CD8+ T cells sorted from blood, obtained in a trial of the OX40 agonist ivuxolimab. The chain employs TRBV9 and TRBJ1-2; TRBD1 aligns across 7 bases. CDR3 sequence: CATSQGTNYGYTF. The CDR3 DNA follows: TGTGCCACCTCACAGGGGACCAACTATGGCTACACCTTC.